This T cell receptor beta chain was captured by sequencing in a study of memory CD4+ T cells and cytomegalovirus serostatus. This clone was detected once. Single viable CD3+CD4+CD8-CD45RO+ cells were sorted as the memory CD4+ T cells. Here immunoSEQ multiplex PCR was the method, and the copy in TCRdb shows in-frame clones only, minus some. The table includes tens of thousands of clones, around 79% detected once. Germline loops: CDR1 LNHDA, CDR2 SQIVND (reference sequence). Trimming removed 9 bases from V and 10 bases from J, with 15 bases in between. The CDR3 extends over 11 amino acids. Sequencing was done on a sample of memory CD4+ T cells from blood. The TCR originated in an adult in good health and CMV-seropositive. The genes are TRBV19 and TRBJ1-1; a possible D gene is TRBD1 (6 bases). DNA for the CDR3: TGTGCCAGCAGCACTAAGGGGGTAGCTTTCTTT. Its protein is CASSTKGVAFF.